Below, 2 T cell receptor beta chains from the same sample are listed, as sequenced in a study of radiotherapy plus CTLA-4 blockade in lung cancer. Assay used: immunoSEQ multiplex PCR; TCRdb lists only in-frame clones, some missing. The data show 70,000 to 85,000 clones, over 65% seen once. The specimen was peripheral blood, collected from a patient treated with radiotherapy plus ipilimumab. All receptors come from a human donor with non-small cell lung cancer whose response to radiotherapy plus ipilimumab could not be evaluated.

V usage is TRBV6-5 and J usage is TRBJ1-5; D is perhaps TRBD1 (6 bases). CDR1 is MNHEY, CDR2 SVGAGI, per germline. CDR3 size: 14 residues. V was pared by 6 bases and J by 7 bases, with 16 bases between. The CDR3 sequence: CASRPNRVGQPQHF. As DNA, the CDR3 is TGTGCCAGCAGGCCAAACAGGGTCGGGCAGCCCCAGCATTTT.

The CDR3 here is CASSSPLAGVTEQYF. The CDR3 DNA reads as TGTGCCAGCAGTTCCCCGCTAGCGGGAGTTACCGAGCAGTACTTC. This chain uses TRBV6-6 with TRBJ2-7; 10 bases are shared with TRBD2. The CDR3 covers 15 residues. Germline V gives CDR1 MNHNY, CDR2 SVGAGI (reference sequence). The ends lost 4 bases at V and 6 bases at J; junction bases unmatched: 9.